This T cell receptor (beta chain) is drawn from a study of T cell repertoires in cytomegalovirus infection. Study-level information: Indicated by public TCR beta signatures were CMV infection and matching HLA type.

MiXCR, run by TCRdb on the reads, gives a single entry per CDR3 protein. The profile shows 150,000 to 200,000 distinct CDR3 sequences, roughly a fifth of them singletons. There are 11 residues in the CDR3. In germline, CDR1 is SEHNR, CDR2 FQNEAQ (reference sequence). V shed 4 bases and J shed 2 bases, with 3 bases lying between them. Whole-study results and caveats: HLA-C-restricted CMV clonotypes gave the most frequent clonotype in two of eight donors.

This clonotype was observed a handful of times. Its antigen is as yet unknown. V and J are TRBV7-9 and TRBJ2-7; D is unclear. Sequencing input: PBMCs. The receptor comes from a human donor in good health (CMV status not recorded). Some clones in this sample may be carry-over from other donors' samples. CDR3: CASSYTYEQYF. The CDR3 bases are TGTGCCAGCAGCTATACCTACGAGCAGTACTTC.